This entry lists 2 T cell receptor beta chains sequenced from one sample in a study of shared clonotypes between healthy human individuals. Some clones are missing from TCRdb's copy, which holds only in-frame ones; the method was immunoSEQ multiplex PCR. The sample holds about 680,000 clones, 92% seen once. Selected positively for CCR7 and CD45RO-negative, naive CD8 cells excluded terminally differentiated effector memory CD45RA+ cells. Sample: naive CD8+ T cells sorted from blood. The receptors shown here come from a man aged 25 to 40 in good health.

The chain uses TRBV27 and TRBJ2-7; TRBD2 agrees at 7 bases. Germline CDR1 is MNHEY and CDR2 is SMNVEV (reference sequence). CDR3 length equals 15 residues. The J segment lost 5 bases and the V segment lost 8 bases, leaving 15 bases of the junction unmatched. The chain's CDR3 is CASRQTAGLRDEQYF. The CDR3 DNA is TGTGCCAGCCGGCAGACAGCGGGACTAAGAGACGAGCAGTACTTC.

The chain carries TRBV10-2 and TRBJ1-1; D may be TRBD1 (5 bases). Between the trimmed V and J ends, which lost 2 bases and 11 bases, there was a span of 9 bases. This CDR3 region has 11 residues. Per germline, CDR1 WSHSY and CDR2 SAAADI. CDR3 nucleotides: TGCGCCAGCAGTGAGGCAGGGCCTGCTTTCTTT. Protein product: CASSEAGPAFF.